A single T cell receptor (beta chain) is shown here with its context. Germline is not matched at one junction end, which may reflect a read error. Amplified TCR beta CDR3 regions were obtained using RNA transcripts as template. HTBI primers were used in a first-round RT-PCR, which preceded a second-round multiplex PCR. TCRdb re-analysed the multiplex PCR reads in MiXCR, keeping a single row per CDR3 protein. The sample holds about 230,000 distinct CDR3 sequences, around 50% seen once. This CDR3 is 12 amino acids long. Germline V gives CDR1 SQVTM, CDR2 ANQGSEA. These data belong to a study of Graves' ophthalmopathy and Graves' hyperthyroidism.

J is TRBJ2-1 and V is TRBV29-1; the match to TRBD2 covers 7 bases. The sequence was collected from an adult man with Graves' ophthalmopathy. The specimen was peripheral blood. DNA for the CDR3: TGCAGCGTTGAGGGACTACCGAATGAGCAGCTCTTC. The encoded protein is CSVEGLPNEQLF.